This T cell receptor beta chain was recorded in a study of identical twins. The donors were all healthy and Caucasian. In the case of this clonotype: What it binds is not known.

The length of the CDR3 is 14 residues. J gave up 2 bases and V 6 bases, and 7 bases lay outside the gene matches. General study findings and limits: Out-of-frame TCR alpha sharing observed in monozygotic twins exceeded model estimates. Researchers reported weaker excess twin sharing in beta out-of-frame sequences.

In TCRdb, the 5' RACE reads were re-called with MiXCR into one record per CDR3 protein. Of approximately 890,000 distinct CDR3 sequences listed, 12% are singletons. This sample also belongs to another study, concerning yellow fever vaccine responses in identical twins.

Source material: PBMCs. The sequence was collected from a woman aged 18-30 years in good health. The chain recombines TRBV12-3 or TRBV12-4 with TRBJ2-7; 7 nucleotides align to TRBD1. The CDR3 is CASRGPGQPYEQYF. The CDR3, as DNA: TGTGCCAGCAGGGGTCCGGGACAGCCCTACGAGCAGTACTTC.